The 32 T cell receptor beta chains listed next were all sequenced from one sample in a study of cytomegalovirus exposure and HLA in healthy donors. With 60 Vbeta and 13 Jbeta primers, the PCR was carried out. Assay used: immunoSEQ multiplex PCR; TCRdb lists only in-frame clones, some missing. The repertoire includes more than 150,000 clones, roughly 87% of them detected once, and about 0.21% sits in the top ten. The sample taken for sequencing was PBMCs. The receptors were gathered from a girl under two years old in good health and CMV-seronegative.

The chain links TRBV10-1 to TRBJ2-3; no firm D call. CDR3 length equals 13 residues. Germline V gene lookup returns CDR1 WNHNN and CDR2 SYGVQD (reference sequence). V lost 2 bases, J lost 2 bases, and 5 bases lay in between. The CDR3 bases are TGCGCCAGCAGTGAGGGGCCCACAGATACGCAGTATTTT. Translation: CASSEGPTDTQYF.

This sequence joins TRBV6-1 and TRBJ1-1; 7 positions match TRBD1. CDR1 is MNHNS, CDR2 SASEGT, per germline. Trimming took 3 bases from V and 1 from J; bases not matched to a gene: 5. CDR3 length: 15 residues. The CDR3 DNA reads as TGTGCCAGCAGTGAGACAGGGCACGGGAACACTGAAGCTTTCTTT. Amino acids: CASSETGHGNTEAFF.

Regarding this clone: The junction shows a germline mismatch at one end, possibly a read error. The J gene is TRBJ2-7, the V gene TRBV7-9; TRBD1 matches 9 bases. CDR3 size: 12 residues. From germline, CDR1 is SEHNR and CDR2 FQNEAQ (reference sequence). CDR3 residues: CSSSILDRGQYF. In DNA form, the CDR3 reads TGTTCCAGCAGCATTTTGGACAGGGGGCAGTACTTC.

This chain uses TRBV7-9 with TRBJ1-4; 10 bases map to TRBD1. The V and J ends lost 4 bases and 8 bases, in that order; junction bases with no gene match: 4. This CDR3 has 14 residues. In germline, CDR1 is SEHNR, CDR2 FQNEAQ (reference sequence). For the CDR3, the DNA is TGTGCCAGCAGCTCGACAGGGGGCGGCGAAAAACTGTTTTTT. This translates into CASSSTGGGEKLFF.

This clone was observed a few times. The V call is TRBV9, the J call TRBJ2-6; 8 positions agree with TRBD1. Germline V gene data show CDR1 as SGDLS and CDR2 as YYNGEE. The CDR3 length is 19 residues. With V trimmed by 2 bases and J by 0 bases, 10 bases remained unmatched. Written as DNA, the CDR3 is TGTGCCAGCAGCGTCCCCCCCGGGACAGGCTTCTCTGGGGCCAACGTCCTGACTTTC. It is translated as CASSVPPGTGFSGANVLTF.

The J gene is TRBJ2-2, the V gene TRBV30; no reliable D call. Germline V gives CDR1 GTSNPN, CDR2 SVGIG (reference sequence). The germline V and J ends were trimmed by 2 bases and 1 base, with 8 bases remaining between them. This CDR3 region has 14 residues. The CDR3 is CAWSTGLNTGELFF. Written as DNA, the CDR3 is TGTGCCTGGAGTACTGGGCTGAACACCGGGGAGCTGTTTTTT. Combining the CDR3 with reference TRBV30 and TRBJ2-2 gives the whole variable domain SQTIHQWPATLVQPVGSPLSLECTVEGTSNPNLYWYRQAAGRGLQLLFYSVGIGQISSEVPQNLSASRPQDRQFILSSKKLLLSDSGFYLCAWSTGLNTGELFFGEGSRLTVL.

The J gene is TRBJ2-5, the V gene TRBV7-9; D remains unclear. Germline assignment: CDR1 SEHNR and CDR2 FQNEAQ (reference sequence). This CDR3 has 11 amino acids. Trimming cost V 4 bases and J 5 bases, with 5 bases left between them. Here the CDR3 DNA reads TGTGCCAGCAGCTCCCGGGAGACCCAGTACTTC. Translated, it gives CASSSRETQYF.

The chain uses TRBV5-1 and TRBJ2-2; D might be TRBD1 (7 bases). V lost 4 bases to trimming and J lost 0 bases, with 10 bases between them. This CDR3 comprises 15 residues. Germline V gives CDR1 SGHRS, CDR2 YFSETQ. The CDR3 loop is CASSAGQPNTGELFF. The CDR3 DNA follows: TGCGCCAGCAGCGCGGGACAGCCGAACACCGGGGAGCTGTTTTTT.

This chain joins TRBV9 and TRBJ2-5; TRBD2 matches 10 bases. The length of the CDR3 is 15 residues. J gave up 3 bases and V 0 bases, and 2 bases lay outside the gene matches. Per the germline V gene, CDR1 is SGDLS and CDR2 is YYNGEE. The CDR3 here is CASSVASGREETQYF. The DNA for the CDR3 is TGTGCCAGCAGCGTAGCCAGCGGGAGGGAAGAGACCCAGTACTTC.

Comment on this clone: The junction does not match germline at one end; this may be a read error. The chain combines TRBV7-7 with TRBJ1-5; 7 nucleotides agree with TRBD1. The CDR3 spans 13 residues. The germline gives CDR1 SSHAT, CDR2 FNYEAQ (reference sequence). CDR3 nucleotide sequence: TGTGCTAGCAGCACAGGGGTTGGTCAGCCCCAGCATTTT. It translates to CASSTGVGQPQHF.

This clone was counted a single time. The chain uses TRBV30 and TRBJ1-2; the D gene is possibly TRBD1 (5 bases). Per the germline V gene, CDR1 is GTSNPN and CDR2 is SVGIG (reference sequence). V dropped 8 bases and J dropped 1 base, with 14 bases sitting between them. This CDR3 is built from 13 residues. The CDR3 reads CALRDLINYGYTF. CDR3 nucleotide sequence: TGTGCCCTCAGGGATTTAATTAACTATGGCTACACCTTC.

The V and J genes are TRBV6-5 and TRBJ2-7, with TRBD1 identical over 8 bases. The length of the CDR3 is 15 residues. V shed 5 bases, J shed 0 bases, and the junction held 6 bases outside the gene matches. Germline CDR1 is MNHEY and CDR2 is SVGAGI. The CDR3: CASSHRDRSSYEQYF. DNA of the CDR3: TGTGCCAGCAGTCACCGGGACAGGAGCTCCTACGAGCAGTACTTC.

Only one count was recorded for this clone. The chain uses TRBV5-1 and TRBJ1-3; D is uncertain. The V gene lost 0 bases and the J gene lost 1 base, with 5 bases spanning the gap. This CDR3 contains 14 residues. Germline CDR1 and CDR2: SGHRS and YFSETQ. The CDR3 nucleotides read TGCGCCAGCAGCTTGGGGGCTTCTGGAAACACCATATATTTT. Translation: CASSLGASGNTIYF.

The rearrangement joins TRBV15 to TRBJ2-1, with D possibly being TRBD2 (5 bases). The CDR3 runs to 15 residues. Germline V CDR1 and CDR2: LNHNV, YYDKDF (reference sequence). Trimming left V 6 bases short and J 0 bases short, with 12 bases between. The DNA for the CDR3 is TGTGCCACCAGTTTCATTAGCGACTCCTACAATGAGCAGTTCTTC. It yields the protein CATSFISDSYNEQFF.

The chain uses TRBV4-1 and TRBJ1-5; D uncertain. Trimming pared 0 bases from V and 4 bases from J, leaving 7 bases between. Per the germline V gene, CDR1 is MGHRA and CDR2 is YSYEKL. The CDR3 length is 14 residues. CDR3 coding DNA: TGCGCCAGCAGCCAAGATCGACTTAATCAGCCCCAGCATTTT. Its protein product is CASSQDRLNQPQHF.

V usage is TRBV5-1 and J usage is TRBJ2-6, with D perhaps TRBD1 (5 bases). CDR1 and CDR2 from the germline V gene are SGHRS and YFSETQ. The CDR3 has 17 amino acids. V was shortened by 1 base and J by 0 bases, with 11 bases between the two germline ends. The CDR3 loop is CASSLMTVSSGANVLTF. Here the CDR3 DNA reads TGCGCCAGCAGCTTGATGACAGTCTCCTCTGGGGCCAACGTCCTGACTTTC.

The chain is built from TRBV19 and TRBJ1-4; 8 nucleotides agree with TRBD1. The germline V gene encodes CDR1 LNHDA and CDR2 SQIVND (reference sequence). V lost 3 bases, J lost 8 bases, and 5 bases stayed unmatched. CDR3 length equals 14 residues. This CDR3 reads CASSITGGFEKLFF. For the CDR3, the DNA is TGTGCCAGTAGTATTACAGGGGGGTTCGAAAAACTGTTTTTT.

This clone was seen once. This sequence joins TRBV7-8 and TRBJ2-1; TRBD2 is a possible D gene (5 bases). The CDR3 covers 15 residues. Germline assignment: CDR1 SGHVS and CDR2 FQNEAQ. The V and J ends lost 7 bases and 0 bases respectively, with 13 bases between them. CDR3 in amino acids: CASMSGSSSYNEQFF. The CDR3 coding sequence is TGTGCCAGCATGTCGGGGTCTAGCTCCTACAATGAGCAGTTCTTC.

This chain uses TRBV10-3 with TRBJ2-7; weak D call: TRBD1 (6 bases). Between the trimmed V and J ends, which lost 10 bases and 3 bases, there was a span of 19 bases. The length of the CDR3 is 14 residues. CDR1 ENHRY and CDR2 SYGVKD come from the germline V gene. As DNA, the CDR3 is TGTGCCAGCAAGGGGGACGGGAAAAGCTACGAGCAGTACTTC. Its protein is CASKGDGKSYEQYF.

The chain recombines TRBV10-2 with TRBJ1-2, with 9 bases that match TRBD1. This CDR3 comprises 15 residues. The junction had 4 bases not matched to a gene; V was cut back by 0 bases and J by 5 bases. Germline lookup yields CDR1 WSHSY and CDR2 SAAADI. The CDR3 loop is CASSESGTGKYGYTF. The CDR3 DNA is TGCGCCAGCAGTGAGTCGGGGACAGGGAAATATGGCTACACCTTC.

CDR3 amino acids: CASTLDRGGNTIYF. The CDR3 region has the DNA TGTGCCAGCACCCTGGACAGGGGCGGAAACACCATATATTTT. This chain links TRBV2 with TRBJ1-3; TRBD1 agrees at 9 bases. CDR3 length equals 14 residues. Germline CDR1 reads SNHLY; CDR2 reads FYNNEI. J was trimmed by 4 bases and V by 7 bases; bases with no gene match: 5.

The rearrangement uses TRBV6-1 and TRBJ2-2; D is perhaps TRBD1 (6 bases). V lost 4 bases, J lost 6 bases, and 21 bases lay in between. CDR3 size: 17 residues. Germline V gene sequence: CDR1 MNHNS, CDR2 SASEGT. CDR3 amino acids: CASSGEYPGAGPGELFF. CDR3 sequence (DNA): TGTGCCAGCAGTGGGGAGTATCCAGGGGCTGGTCCCGGGGAGCTGTTTTTT.

This clone was found once. This chain links TRBV6-1 with TRBJ1-5; D remains unclear. The CDR3 runs to 16 residues. The germline V gene has CDR1 MNHNS and CDR2 SASEGT. V was trimmed by 4 bases and J by 4 bases, leaving 17 bases between them. CDR3 nucleotides: TGTGCCAGCAGTGTGTCGAGACAAGTGGCTAATCAGCCCCAGCATTTT. It encodes CASSVSRQVANQPQHF.

This clone has only a few counts. The CDR3 protein is CASSCRREESDEQYF. CDR3 bases: TGTGCCAGCAGCTGTCGGCGGGAGGAGTCCGACGAGCAGTACTTC. This chain links TRBV13 with TRBJ2-7, with TRBD2 matching over 8 bases. Trimming took 4 bases from V and 5 from J; bases not matched to a gene: 10. In germline, CDR1 is PRHDT, CDR2 FYEKMQ (reference sequence). The CDR3 has 15 amino acids.

The chain couples TRBV7-9 to TRBJ2-7; D call uncertain. Trimming shortened V by 5 bases and J by 2 bases, and 16 bases separated the two germline ends. The germline CDR1 and CDR2 sequences are SEHNR and FQNEAQ (reference sequence). CDR3 length: 15 residues. In DNA form, the CDR3 reads TGTGCCAGCAGCCGAACCGGGTCAACTCCCTACGAGCAGTACTTC. Amino acid sequence: CASSRTGSTPYEQYF. Variable domain in full (rest from reference TRBV7-9 and TRBJ2-7): DTGVSQNPRHKITKRGQNVTFRCDPISEHNRLYWYRQTLGQGPEFLTYFQNEAQLEKSRLLSDRFSAERPKGSFSTLEIQRTEQGDSAMYLCASSRTGSTPYEQYFGPGTRLTVT.

This clone has only a few counts. The gene calls are TRBV25-1 and TRBJ2-5, with TRBD1 matching 10 bases. CDR3 size: 17 residues. The J segment lost 5 bases and the V segment lost 4 bases, leaving 13 bases of the junction unmatched. The germline gives CDR1 MGHDK, CDR2 SYGVNS. CDR3 DNA sequence: TGTGCCAGCAGTGGGGGATCCGGGACAGGGGTTAGCGAGACCCAGTACTTC. This encodes CASSGGSGTGVSETQYF.

This chain uses TRBV19 with TRBJ1-1; D uncertain. There are 14 residues in the CDR3. The ends were cut back, 5 bases at V and 2 bases at J, with 12 bases in the middle. Per the germline V gene, CDR1 is LNHDA and CDR2 is SQIVND (reference sequence). Here the CDR3 reads CASSAGRDNTEAFF. In DNA, the CDR3 is TGTGCCAGTAGTGCCGGACGGGATAACACTGAAGCTTTCTTT.

The chain combines TRBV7-6 with TRBJ1-3; D is undetermined. The germline V and J ends were trimmed by 6 bases and 0 bases, with 12 bases remaining between them. CDR1 is SGHVS, CDR2 FNYEAQ, per germline. This CDR3 region has 15 residues. The CDR3 DNA reads TGTGCCAGCAGTAGTACAGAGAGCTCTGGAAACACCATATATTTT. It specifies CASSSTESSGNTIYF.

The V and J genes are TRBV27 and TRBJ2-1, with 12 positions matching TRBD2. This CDR3 contains 17 residues. V lost 7 bases and J lost 5; bases outside the gene matches: 12. Germline CDR1 and CDR2: MNHEY and SMNVEV (reference sequence). The CDR3: CASTPGLAGNTNNEQFF. CDR3 nucleotides: TGTGCCAGCACCCCGGGACTAGCGGGTAATACCAACAATGAGCAGTTCTTC.

The rearrangement joins TRBV30 to TRBJ2-1, with TRBD2 as a possible D gene (5 bases). Per the germline V gene, CDR1 is GTSNPN and CDR2 is SVGIG (reference sequence). V lost 2 bases to trimming and J lost 10 bases, with 15 bases between them. The CDR3 covers 13 residues. The CDR3 reads CAWSFVGVGEQFF. In DNA, the CDR3 is TGTGCCTGGAGTTTTGTGGGAGTGGGGGAGCAGTTCTTC. Together with reference TRBV30 and TRBJ2-1, the CDR3 gives the full variable domain: SQTIHQWPATLVQPVGSPLSLECTVEGTSNPNLYWYRQAAGRGLQLLFYSVGIGQISSEVPQNLSASRPQDRQFILSSKKLLLSDSGFYLCAWSFVGVGEQFFGPGTRLTVL.

The V gene is TRBV11-1, the J gene TRBJ1-2; a possible D gene is TRBD1 (5 bases). This CDR3 is 14 amino acids long. V was clipped by 5 bases and J by 9 bases, with 19 bases between them. Germline loops: CDR1 SGHAT, CDR2 FQDESV (reference sequence). CDR3 DNA sequence: TGTGCCAGCAGCCCAGGGACGGCCGGGGGTAGCTACACCTTC. Translation gives CASSPGTAGGSYTF.

The chain is built from TRBV5-4 and TRBJ2-1, with TRBD2 identical over 11 bases. With V trimmed by 0 bases and J by 6 bases, 14 bases remained unmatched. Germline V CDR1 and CDR2: SGHNT, YYREEE (reference sequence). The CDR3 runs 19 residues. The CDR3: CASSLVSGGAWGFVNEQFF. The CDR3 nucleotides are TGTGCCAGCAGCTTGGTTAGCGGGGGGGCCTGGGGTTTTGTCAATGAGCAGTTCTTC.